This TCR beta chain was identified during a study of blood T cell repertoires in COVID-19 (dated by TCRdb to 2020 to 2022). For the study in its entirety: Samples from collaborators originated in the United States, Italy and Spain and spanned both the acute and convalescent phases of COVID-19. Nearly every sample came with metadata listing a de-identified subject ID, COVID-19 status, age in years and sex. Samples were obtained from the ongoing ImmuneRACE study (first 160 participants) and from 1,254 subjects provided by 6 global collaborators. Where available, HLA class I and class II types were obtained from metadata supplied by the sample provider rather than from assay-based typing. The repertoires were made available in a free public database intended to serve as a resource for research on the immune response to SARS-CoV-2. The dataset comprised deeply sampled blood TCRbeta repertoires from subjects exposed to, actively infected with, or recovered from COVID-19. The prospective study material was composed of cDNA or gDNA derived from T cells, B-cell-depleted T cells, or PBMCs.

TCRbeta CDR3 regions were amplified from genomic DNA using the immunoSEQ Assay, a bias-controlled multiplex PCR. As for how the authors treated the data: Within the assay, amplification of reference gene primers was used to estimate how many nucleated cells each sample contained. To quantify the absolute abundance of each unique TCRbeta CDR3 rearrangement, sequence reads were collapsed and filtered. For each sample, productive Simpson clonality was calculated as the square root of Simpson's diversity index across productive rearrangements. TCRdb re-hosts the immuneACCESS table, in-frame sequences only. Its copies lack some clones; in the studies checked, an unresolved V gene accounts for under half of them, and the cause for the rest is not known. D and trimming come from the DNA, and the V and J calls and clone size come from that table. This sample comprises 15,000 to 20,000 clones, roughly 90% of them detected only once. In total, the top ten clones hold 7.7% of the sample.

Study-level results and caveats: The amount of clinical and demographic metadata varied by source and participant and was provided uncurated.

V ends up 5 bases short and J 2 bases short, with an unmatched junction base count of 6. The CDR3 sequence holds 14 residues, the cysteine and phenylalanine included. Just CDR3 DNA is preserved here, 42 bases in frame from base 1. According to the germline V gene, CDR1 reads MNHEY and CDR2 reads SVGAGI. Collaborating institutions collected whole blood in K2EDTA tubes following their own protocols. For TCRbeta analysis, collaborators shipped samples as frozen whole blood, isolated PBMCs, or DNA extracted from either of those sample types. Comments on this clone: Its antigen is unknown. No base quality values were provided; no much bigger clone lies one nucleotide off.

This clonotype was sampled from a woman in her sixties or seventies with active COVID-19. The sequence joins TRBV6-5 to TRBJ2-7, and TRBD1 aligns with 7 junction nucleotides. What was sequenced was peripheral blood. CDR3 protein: CASSPQGDTYEQYF. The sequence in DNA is TGTGCCAGCAGTCCGCAGGGGGATACCTACGAGCAGTACTTC.